This passage covers 32 T cell receptor beta chains from one sample sequenced in a study of CXCR3-negative and CXCR3-positive naive CD8 T cells. TRB cDNA was prepared as libraries by UMI-labeled 5' RACE. TCRdb re-called the 5' RACE reads; one entry per CDR3 protein, DNA not given. This table holds 90,000 to 100,000 distinct CDR3 sequences. The sample was naive CXCR3- CD8+ T cells from blood. The subset here: CD45RO-CCR7+CD27+CD95- naive CD8+ T cells lacking CXCR3 (TNR3-). The receptors were gathered from a human donor in good health. Some clones in this sample may be carry-over from other donors' samples.

The chain recombines TRBV30 with TRBJ2-7; the TRBD2 assignment by TCRdb is unverifiable without DNA. The germline CDR1 and CDR2 sequences are GTSNPN and SVGIG (reference sequence). CDR3 length: 14 amino acids. This chain's CDR3 is CAWSAAGRYGEQYF.

V gene TRBV6-2 or TRBV6-3 combines with J gene TRBJ2-2; TCRdb selects TRBD1, and the lack of DNA leaves this call unchecked. Germline-derived CDR1 and CDR2 are MNHEY and SVGEGT. The CDR3 length is 13 residues. CDR3 in amino acids: CASSLDSTGELFF.

Here the CDR3 reads CASSFGVADYEQYF. This sequence joins TRBV5-1 and TRBJ2-7; TCRdb's D gene call, TRBD2, goes unchecked for lack of DNA. There are 14 residues in the CDR3. Per the germline V gene, CDR1 is SGHRS and CDR2 is YFSETQ.

The chain combines TRBV7-2 with TRBJ2-1. This CDR3 region has 18 residues. Germline CDR1 and CDR2: SGHTA and FQGNSA. CDR3 amino acids: CACGLRFKGGATYNEQFF.

CDR3 sequence: CASSLGTRREQYF. This chain links TRBV7-3 with TRBJ2-7; lacking DNA, the TRBD1 call made by TCRdb goes unchecked. The CDR3 contains 13 residues. The germline CDR1 and CDR2 sequences are SGHTA and FQGTGA. Drawing the rest from reference TRBV7-3 and TRBJ2-7, the complete variable domain is GAGVSQTPSNKVTEKGKYVELRCDPISGHTALYWYRQSLGQGPEFLIYFQGTGAADDSGLPNDRFFAVRPEGSVSTLKIQRTERGDSAVYLCASSLGTRREQYFGPGTRLTVT.

The V gene is TRBV28, the J gene TRBJ2-7; the TCRdb D gene call, TRBD1, has no DNA to confirm it. The length of the CDR3 is 13 residues. From germline, CDR1 is MDHEN and CDR2 SYDVKM. The CDR3 protein is CASQTEGGYEQYF.

V is TRBV18 and J is TRBJ2-7. This CDR3 spans 13 amino acids. Looked up from germline, CDR1 is KGHSH and CDR2 is LQKENI. The CDR3 loop reads CASSPVRVYEQYF. The full variable domain, rest sourced from reference TRBV18 and TRBJ2-7, is NAGVMQNPRHLVRRRGQEARLRCSPMKGHSHVYWYRQLPEEGLKFMVYLQKENIIDESGMPKERFSAEFPKEGPSILRIQQVVRGDSAAYFCASSPVRVYEQYFGPGTRLTVT.

V gene TRBV29-1 combines with J gene TRBJ2-3; with no DNA, the TCRdb D assignment of TRBD2 cannot be verified. The CDR3 spans 11 residues. The germline gives CDR1 SQVTM, CDR2 ANQGSEA. The CDR3 region is CSVPERGTQYF.

The chain carries TRBV25-1 and TRBJ1-2; TCRdb picks TRBD1, but there is no DNA to check that call. The CDR3 consists of 15 residues. Germline lookup yields CDR1 MGHDK and CDR2 SYGVNS. The chain's CDR3 is CASSELGDSFYGYTF.

The genes are TRBV29-1 and TRBJ1-1; TCRdb lists TRBD1, though no DNA is available to test this call. This CDR3 region has 12 residues. Germline V gene lookup returns CDR1 SQVTM and CDR2 ANQGSEA. The CDR3 spells CSVWTANTEAFF.

The J gene is TRBJ1-1, the V gene TRBV7-8; the TCRdb D gene call, TRBD1, has no DNA to confirm it. The CDR3 spans 13 residues. The germline gives CDR1 SGHVS, CDR2 FQNEAQ. The CDR3 reads CASTPWGGTEAFF.

J is TRBJ2-1 and V is TRBV7-2; the D call from TCRdb, TRBD1, cannot be confirmed without DNA. The CDR3 has 14 amino acids. Germline CDR1 and CDR2: SGHTA and FQGNSA. The CDR3 spells CASSLERGYNEQFF.

The V and J genes are TRBV10-3 and TRBJ2-7; TCRdb's D call, TRBD2, is unchecked because there is no DNA. The length of the CDR3 is 18 residues. The V gene's germline CDR1 is ENHRY and CDR2 SYGVKD. The CDR3 here is CAISEPMAVAGVTYEQYF.

The chain couples TRBV10-3 to TRBJ1-1; the D gene TCRdb calls, TRBD1, cannot be checked with no DNA. Germline loops: CDR1 ENHRY, CDR2 SYGVKD. The CDR3 consists of 15 residues. The CDR3 region is CAISDREGRTTEAFF.

This chain uses TRBV3-1 with TRBJ1-6. CDR1 and CDR2 from the germline V gene are LGHDT and YNNKEL (reference sequence). The CDR3 runs to 13 residues. The CDR3 region is CASSPAATSPLHF.

This chain joins TRBV29-1 and TRBJ2-5; TCRdb picks TRBD1, but there is no DNA to check that call. This CDR3 contains 13 residues. Germline V lookup: CDR1 SQVTM, CDR2 ANQGSEA. The CDR3: CSEGSGVGETQYF.

The chain uses TRBV5-5 and TRBJ2-7; absent DNA, TCRdb's TRBD1 call cannot be checked. This CDR3 has 15 residues. Germline loops: CDR1 SGHKS, CDR2 YYEKEE (reference sequence). The CDR3: CASSAEGGPSYEQYF.

The V and J genes are TRBV20-1 and TRBJ2-1; no DNA is available, so the TRBD1 call from TCRdb remains unchecked. CDR3 length equals 17 residues. CDR1 is DFQATT, CDR2 SNEGSKA, per germline (reference sequence). The CDR3 region is CSARDRTSGTFENEQFF.

The chain couples TRBV12-5 to TRBJ1-5; without DNA, the TCRdb call of TRBD1 cannot be checked. The CDR3 length is 14 residues. Germline V gene sequence: CDR1 LGHNT, CDR2 FRNRAP. The CDR3 loop reads CASSTGIGNQPQHF. The full variable domain, with the rest looked up from reference TRBV12-5 and TRBJ1-5, is DARVTQTPRHKVTEMGQEVTMRCQPILGHNTVFWYRQTMMQGLELLAYFRNRAPLDDSGMPKDRFSAEMPDATLATLKIQPSEPRDSAVYFCASSTGIGNQPQHFGDGTRLSIL.

The J gene is TRBJ2-7, the V gene TRBV28; TCRdb lists TRBD1, though no DNA is available to test this call. The germline V gene has CDR1 MDHEN and CDR2 SYDVKM. The CDR3 covers 15 residues. Here the CDR3 reads CASSPMGGTGYEQYF.

CDR3 residues: CASSSSYTEAFF. The chain employs TRBV12-3 or TRBV12-4 and TRBJ1-1. This CDR3 comprises 12 residues.

The chain carries TRBV6-6 and TRBJ1-6; TCRdb lists TRBD1, though no DNA is available to test this call. Germline CDR1 reads MNHNY; CDR2 reads SVGAGI (reference sequence). The CDR3 runs to 17 residues. The CDR3 protein is CASSSLTGTPENSPLHF.

The rearrangement uses TRBV7-9 and TRBJ2-1; without DNA, the TCRdb call of TRBD2 cannot be checked. CDR1 and CDR2 (germline): SEHNR, FQNEAQ (reference sequence). The CDR3 covers 17 residues. The CDR3 is CASSPRSGSTPYNEQFF.

J is TRBJ2-2 and V is TRBV25-1; as DNA is missing, the TRBD1 call by TCRdb cannot be tested. The V gene's germline CDR1 is MGHDK and CDR2 SYGVNS. The CDR3 extends over 12 amino acids. The CDR3 sequence: CASGENTGELFF.

CDR3 residues: CASSAKVLLIGYNEQFF. V and J are TRBV28 and TRBJ2-1. Germline V gene lookup returns CDR1 MDHEN and CDR2 SYDVKM. There are 17 residues in the CDR3. The full variable domain, in which reference TRBV28 and TRBJ2-1 provide the parts outside the CDR3, is DVKVTQSSRYLVKRTGEKVFLECVQDMDHENMFWYRQDPGLGLRLIYFSYDVKMKEKGDIPEGYSVSREKKERFSLILESASTNQTSMYLCASSAKVLLIGYNEQFFGPGTRLTVL.

This chain's CDR3 is CSVGTAVKNIQYF. V and J are TRBV29-1 and TRBJ2-4. Germline CDR1 reads SQVTM; CDR2 reads ANQGSEA. The CDR3 is made up of 13 amino acids.

The genes are TRBV11-3 and TRBJ1-2; the D call of TRBD1 rests on TCRdb alone, since no DNA is present to check it. CDR3 size: 18 residues. Germline V lookup: CDR1 SGHNT, CDR2 YENEEA. This CDR3 is CASSNPAAGALLNYGYTF.

This sequence joins TRBV29-1 and TRBJ2-1; TCRdb's assignment of TRBD1 cannot be checked, as there is no DNA. Per the germline V gene, CDR1 is SQVTM and CDR2 is ANQGSEA. This CDR3 comprises 15 residues. Here the CDR3 reads CSVATGHSLGNEQFF.

V gene TRBV29-1 combines with J gene TRBJ2-5. The CDR3 totals 11 residues. Germline CDR1 and CDR2: SQVTM and ANQGSEA. The chain's CDR3 is CSVMEQETQYF.

The rearrangement uses TRBV9 and TRBJ1-2; the D gene TCRdb calls, TRBD1, cannot be checked with no DNA. Germline values: CDR1 SGDLS, CDR2 YYNGEE. CDR3 length equals 12 residues. The CDR3 protein is CASSGTDYGYTF.

The J gene is TRBJ2-1, the V gene TRBV12-3 or TRBV12-4; checking the TCRdb D call of TRBD2 is not possible without DNA. This CDR3 has 16 residues. The CDR3 region is CASSFLAGVPYNEQFF.

The CDR3 reads CASSLWLADEDTQYF. This chain joins TRBV2 and TRBJ2-3; TCRdb's D call, TRBD2, is unchecked because there is no DNA. The germline V gene has CDR1 SNHLY and CDR2 FYNNEI. This CDR3 contains 15 residues.